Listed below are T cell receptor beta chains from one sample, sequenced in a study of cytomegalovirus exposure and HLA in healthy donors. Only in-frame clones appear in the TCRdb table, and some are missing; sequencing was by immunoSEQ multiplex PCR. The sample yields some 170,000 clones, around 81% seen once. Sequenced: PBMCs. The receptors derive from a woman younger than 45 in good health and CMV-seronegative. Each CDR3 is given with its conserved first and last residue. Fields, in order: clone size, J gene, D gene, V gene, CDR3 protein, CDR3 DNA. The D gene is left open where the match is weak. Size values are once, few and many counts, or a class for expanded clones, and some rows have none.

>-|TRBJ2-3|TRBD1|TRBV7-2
CASRARTGRTDTQYF
TGTGCCAGCAGAGCTAGGACAGGGCGAACAGATACGCAGTATTTT
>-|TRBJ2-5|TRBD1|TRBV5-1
CASSLGVLDRDGEQYF
TGCGCCAGCAGCTTGGGGGTCTTGGACAGGGACGGAGAGCAGTACTTC
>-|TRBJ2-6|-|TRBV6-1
CASGGAWADVLTF
TGTGCCAGCGGCGGGGCTTGGGCCGACGTCCTGACTTTC
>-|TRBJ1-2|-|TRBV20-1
CSAGSLGYTF
TGCAGTGCTGGGAGTTTAGGCTACACCTTC
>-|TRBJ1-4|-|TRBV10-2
CASSESRTEKLFF
TGCGCCAGCAGTGAGTCACGGACAGAAAAACTGTTTTTT
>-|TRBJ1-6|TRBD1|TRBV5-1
CASSLAGTGVGGSYNSPLHF
TGCGCCAGCAGCTTGGCCGGGACAGGGGTCGGGGGCTCCTATAATTCACCCCTCCACTTT
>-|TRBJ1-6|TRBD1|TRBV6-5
CATQGQLNSPLHF
TGTGCCACCCAGGGACAGCTAAATTCACCCCTCCACTTT
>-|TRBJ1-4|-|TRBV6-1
CASAAGNNEKLFF
TGTGCCAGCGCGGCGGGAAATAATGAAAAACTGTTTTTT
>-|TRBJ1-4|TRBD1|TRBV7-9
CASSARQGAEEEKLFF
TGTGCCAGCAGCGCTCGACAGGGGGCTGAGGAAGAAAAACTGTTTTTT
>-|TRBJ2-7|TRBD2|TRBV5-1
CASSGGALAGESSEQYF
TGCGCCAGCAGCGGGGGGGCGCTAGCGGGAGAATCAAGCGAGCAGTACTTC
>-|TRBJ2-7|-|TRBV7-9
CSSSDYRVYEQYF
TGTTCCAGCAGCGATTACAGGGTATACGAGCAGTACTTC
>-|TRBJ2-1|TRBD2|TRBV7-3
CASRDSGTTIFNEQFF
TGTGCCAGCAGAGACTCCGGGACTACGATTTTCAATGAGCAGTTCTTC
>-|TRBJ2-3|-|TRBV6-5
CASSYLAGTDTQYF
TGTGCCAGCAGTTACTTAGCGGGCACAGATACGCAGTATTTT
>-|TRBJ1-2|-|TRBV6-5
CASSRSTGWYGYTF
TGTGCCAGCAGCCGTTCTACGGGATGGTATGGCTACACCTTC
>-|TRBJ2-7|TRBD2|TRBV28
CASSILSGTSYEQYF
TGTGCCAGCAGCATCTTGTCCGGGACTAGCTACGAGCAGTACTTC
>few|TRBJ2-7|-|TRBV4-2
CASSPGPRSSYEQYF
TGTGCCAGCAGCCCCGGCCCAAGGAGCTCCTACGAGCAGTACTTC
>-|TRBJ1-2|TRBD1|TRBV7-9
CASSSVPGQGLGGYTF
TGTGCCAGCAGCTCCGTCCCGGGACAGGGACTTGGTGGCTACACCTTC
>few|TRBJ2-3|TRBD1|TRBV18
CASSPWDRDTQYF
TGTGCCAGCTCACCTTGGGACAGAGATACGCAGTATTTT
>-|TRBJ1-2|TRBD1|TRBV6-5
CASSYGQGANYGYTF
TGTGCCAGCAGTTACGGACAGGGGGCGAACTATGGCTACACCTTC
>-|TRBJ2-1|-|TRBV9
CASSVRGVSGVGYNEQFF
TGTGCCAGCAGCGTAAGGGGTGTGTCAGGGGTTGGCTACAATGAGCAGTTCTTC
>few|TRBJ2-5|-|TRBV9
CASSATATGAETQYF
TGTGCCAGCAGCGCCACCGCAACAGGAGCGGAGACCCAGTACTTC
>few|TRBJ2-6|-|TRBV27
CASTLNSGANGLTF
TGTGCCAGCACATTGAACTCTGGGGCCAACGGCCTGACTTTC
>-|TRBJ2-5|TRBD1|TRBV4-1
CASSQTPRGRETQYF
TGCGCCAGCAGCCAGACTCCCAGGGGGCGAGAGACCCAGTACTTC
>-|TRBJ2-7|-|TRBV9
CASSARGGQEYEQYF
TGTGCCAGCAGCGCGCGGGGGGGACAGGAATACGAGCAGTACTTC
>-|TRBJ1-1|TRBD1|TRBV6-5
CASSPGQGMNTEAFF
TGTGCCAGCAGTCCAGGACAGGGGATGAACACTGAAGCTTTCTTT
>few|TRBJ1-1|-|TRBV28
CASSLTSAGTGTEAFF
TGTGCCAGCAGTTTAACTTCCGCCGGTACGGGGACTGAAGCTTTCTTT
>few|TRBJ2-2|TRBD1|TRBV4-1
CASSQDPRQGFSGELFF
TGCGCCAGCAGCCAAGATCCCCGACAGGGGTTTTCCGGGGAGCTGTTTTTT
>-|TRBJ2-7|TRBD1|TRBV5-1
CASRGQGATHEQYF
TGCGCCAGCAGGGGGCAGGGGGCGACCCACGAGCAGTACTTC
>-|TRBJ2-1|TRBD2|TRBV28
CASDRGGGPYNEQFF
TGTGCCAGCGACCGGGGCGGGGGGCCTTACAATGAGCAGTTCTTC
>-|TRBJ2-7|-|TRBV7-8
CASSSTGQGQYF
TGTGCCAGCAGCTCCACAGGGCAGGGGCAGTACTTC
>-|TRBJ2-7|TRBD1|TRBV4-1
CASSHHGQGYEQYF
TGCGCCAGCAGCCACCATGGACAGGGCTACGAGCAGTACTTC
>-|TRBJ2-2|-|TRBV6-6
CASSYTSGELFF
TGTGCCAGCAGCTATACCTCCGGGGAGCTGTTTTTT
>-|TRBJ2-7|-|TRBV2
CASAGTPSPEQYF
TGTGCCAGCGCCGGGACACCCTCTCCCGAGCAGTACTTC
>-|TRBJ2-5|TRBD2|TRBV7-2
CASSLRGGPTGETQYF
TGTGCCAGCAGCTTGCGGGGGGGGCCAACTGGGGAGACCCAGTACTTC
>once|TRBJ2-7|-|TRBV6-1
CASAPGTRYEQYF
TGTGCCAGCGCGCCCGGGACACGCTACGAGCAGTACTTC
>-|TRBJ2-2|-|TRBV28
CATKRDPGELFF
TGTGCCACCAAGAGGGATCCCGGGGAGCTGTTTTTT
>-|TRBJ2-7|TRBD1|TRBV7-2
CASQRDSSYEQYF
TGTGCCAGCCAGAGGGACAGCTCCTACGAGCAGTACTTC
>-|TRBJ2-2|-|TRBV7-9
CASSLGVGELFF
TGTGCCAGCAGCTTAGGAGTCGGGGAGCTGTTTTTT
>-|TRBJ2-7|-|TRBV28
CASSPLDSSYEQYF
TGTGCCAGCAGCCCCTTGGACAGCTCCTACGAGCAGTACTTC
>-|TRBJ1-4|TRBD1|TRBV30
CAWSPLGQEEEKLFF
TGTGCCTGGAGTCCCCTTGGACAGGAAGAGGAAAAACTGTTTTTT
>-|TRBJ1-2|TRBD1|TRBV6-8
CASRNSGDRVYGYTF
TGTGCCAGCAGAAACTCAGGGGACAGGGTCTATGGCTACACCTTC
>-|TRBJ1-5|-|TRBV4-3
CASSPSGGDQPQHF
TGCGCCAGCAGCCCGAGTGGGGGGGATCAGCCCCAGCATTTT
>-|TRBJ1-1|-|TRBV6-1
CASSPGISWNTEAFF
TGTGCCAGCAGCCCAGGGATCTCGTGGAACACTGAAGCTTTCTTT
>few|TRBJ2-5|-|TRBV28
CASRKTAQETQYF
TGTGCCAGCAGGAAAACAGCCCAAGAGACCCAGTACTTC
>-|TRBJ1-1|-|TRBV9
CASSVAGDNLNTEAFF
TGTGCCAGCAGCGTAGCCGGAGATAATTTGAACACTGAAGCTTTCTTT
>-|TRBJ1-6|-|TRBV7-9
CASSSRDTGNSPLHF
TGTGCCAGCAGCTCCCGGGACACTGGAAATTCACCCCTCCACTTT
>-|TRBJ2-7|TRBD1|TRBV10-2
CASRSGTGGEQYF
TGCGCCAGCAGAAGCGGGACAGGGGGCGAGCAGTACTTC
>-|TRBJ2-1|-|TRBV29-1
CSVVLAREQFF
TGCAGCGTTGTACTTGCGCGCGAGCAGTTCTTC
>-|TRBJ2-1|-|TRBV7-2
CASSSARGYNEQFF
TGTGCCAGCAGCTCTGCACGAGGTTACAATGAGCAGTTCTTC
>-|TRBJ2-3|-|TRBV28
CASNDKRDTQYF
TGTGCCAGCAATGACAAGCGGGATACGCAGTATTTT
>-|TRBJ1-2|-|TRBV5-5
CASSLGKQIYNYGYTF
TGTGCCAGCAGCTTGGGTAAACAGATTTATAACTATGGCTACACCTTC
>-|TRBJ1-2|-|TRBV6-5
CASSYEGGYGYTF
TGTGCCAGCAGTTATGAGGGAGGCTATGGCTACACCTTC
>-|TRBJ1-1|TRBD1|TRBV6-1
CASTDRVGTEAFF
TGTGCCAGCACCGACAGGGTCGGCACTGAAGCTTTCTTT